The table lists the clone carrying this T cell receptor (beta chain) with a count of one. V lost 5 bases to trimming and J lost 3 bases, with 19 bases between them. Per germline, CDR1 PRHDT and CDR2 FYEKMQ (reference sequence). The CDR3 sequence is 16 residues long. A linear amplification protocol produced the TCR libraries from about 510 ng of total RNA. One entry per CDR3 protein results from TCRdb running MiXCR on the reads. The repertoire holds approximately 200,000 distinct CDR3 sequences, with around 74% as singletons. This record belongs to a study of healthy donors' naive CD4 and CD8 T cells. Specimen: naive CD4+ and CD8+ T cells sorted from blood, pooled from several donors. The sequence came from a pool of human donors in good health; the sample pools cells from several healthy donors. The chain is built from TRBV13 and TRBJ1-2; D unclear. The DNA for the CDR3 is TGTGCCAGCAGCACCACACCCCTCGATAGGGACTATGGCTACACCTTC. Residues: CASSTTPLDRDYGYTF.